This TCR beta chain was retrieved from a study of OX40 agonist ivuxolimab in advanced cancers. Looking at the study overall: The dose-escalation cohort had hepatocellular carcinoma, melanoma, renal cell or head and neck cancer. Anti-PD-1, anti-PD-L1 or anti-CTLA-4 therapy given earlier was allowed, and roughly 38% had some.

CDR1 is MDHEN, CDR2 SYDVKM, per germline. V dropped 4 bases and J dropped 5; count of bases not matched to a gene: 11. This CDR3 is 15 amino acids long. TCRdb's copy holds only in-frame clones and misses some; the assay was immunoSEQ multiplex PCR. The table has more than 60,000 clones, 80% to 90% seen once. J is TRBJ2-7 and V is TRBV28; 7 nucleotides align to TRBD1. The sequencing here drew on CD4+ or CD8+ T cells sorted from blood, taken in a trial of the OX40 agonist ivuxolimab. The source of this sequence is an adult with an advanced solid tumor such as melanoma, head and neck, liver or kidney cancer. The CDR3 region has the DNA TGTGCCAGCAGTTCATCGACAGGGAACCCCCACGAGCAGTACTTC. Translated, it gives CASSSSTGNPHEQYF.